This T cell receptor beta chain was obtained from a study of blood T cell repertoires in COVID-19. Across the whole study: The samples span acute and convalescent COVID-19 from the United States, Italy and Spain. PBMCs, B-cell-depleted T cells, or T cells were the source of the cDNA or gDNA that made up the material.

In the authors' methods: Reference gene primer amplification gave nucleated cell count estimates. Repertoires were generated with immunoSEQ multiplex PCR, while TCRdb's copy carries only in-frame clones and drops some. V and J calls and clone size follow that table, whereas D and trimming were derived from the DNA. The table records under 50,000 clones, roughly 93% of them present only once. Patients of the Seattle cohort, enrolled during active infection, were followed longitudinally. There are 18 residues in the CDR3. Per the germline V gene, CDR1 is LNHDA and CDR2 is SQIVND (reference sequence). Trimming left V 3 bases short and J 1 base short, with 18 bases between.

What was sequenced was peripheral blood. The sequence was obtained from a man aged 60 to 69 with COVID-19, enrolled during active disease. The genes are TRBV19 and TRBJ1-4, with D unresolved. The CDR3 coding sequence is TGTGCCAGTAGTATGCCCGTAGCTGCCTCGGGAACTAATGAAAAACTGTTTTTT. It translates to CASSMPVAASGTNEKLFF.